This is a list of T cell receptor beta chains from one sample in a study of shared clonotypes between healthy human individuals. Here immunoSEQ multiplex PCR was the method, and the copy in TCRdb shows in-frame clones only, minus some. In the table there are roughly 500,000 clones, approximately 81% of which are singletons. The source material was PBMCs. These receptors all come from a woman aged 40 to 49 in good health. Some clones in this sample may be carry-over from other donors' samples. Both conserved end residues are part of each CDR3. D genes are given only for firm matches. The size field is filled for only some rows; it gives once, few, many or a size class.

>TRBV28|TRBD1|TRBJ1-2|-
TGTGCCAGCAGTGTCCGGGACAGGGGCCCCCTCATGGAGGGCTACACCTTC
CASSVRDRGPLMEGYTF
>TRBV10-2|TRBD1|TRBJ1-6|once
TGCGCCAGCAACGGACAGGGGATGAATTCACCCCTCCACTTT
CASNGQGMNSPLHF
>TRBV6-1|-|TRBJ2-3|once
TGTGCCAGCAGTGCCCAAGGGGCGGTTAGCACAGATACGCAGTATTTT
CASSAQGAVSTDTQYF
>TRBV30|TRBD2|TRBJ2-2|once
TGTGCCTGGAGTAAGGGACTAGCGGGAGGAAGCGGCGGGGAGCTGTTTTTT
CAWSKGLAGGSGGELFF
>TRBV5-4|-|TRBJ2-7|-
TGTGCCAGCAGCCGAAAGGGATATTCAGTGCAGTACTTC
CASSRKGYSVQYF
>TRBV6-5|TRBD1|TRBJ2-2|-
TGTGCCAGCACCGGGACAGGGGGCATCACCGGGGAGCTGTTTTTT
CASTGTGGITGELFF
>TRBV28|-|TRBJ1-1|-
TGTGCCAGCCGCTCGGGGGGGGTGATGTCTGAAGCTTTCTTT
CASRSGGVMSEAFF
>TRBV23-1|TRBD2|TRBJ2-7|-
TGCGCCAGCAGTCAAACCCCCTGGGGGGGTGGAATATACGAGCAGTACTTC
CASSQTPWGGGIYEQYF
>TRBV4-2|TRBD1|TRBJ1-5|-
TGTGCCAGCAGCCCCGGACAGGACAATCAGCCCCAGCATTTT
CASSPGQDNQPQHF
>TRBV9|-|TRBJ1-4|-
TGTGCCAGCAGCCCCACGCCGGGTCATAATGAAAAACTGTTTTTT
CASSPTPGHNEKLFF
>TRBV4-3|TRBD2|TRBJ2-1|-
TGCGCCAGCAGCCAAGATTTAGCGGGTAATGAGCAGTTCTTC
CASSQDLAGNEQFF
>TRBV10-3|TRBD1|TRBJ1-2|-
TGTGCCATCAGTGAGTCCAGGACAGGGGCCTCTAACTATGGCTACACCTTC
CAISESRTGASNYGYTF
>TRBV7-2|TRBD1|TRBJ2-4|-
TGTGCCAGCAGCTTAGGACAGGGGGCAGCCAAAAACATTCAGTACTTC
CASSLGQGAAKNIQYF
>TRBV28|-|TRBJ2-5|-
TGTGCCAGCAGTTCCGCCGGGACAAAGAAAGAGACCCAGTACTTC
CASSSAGTKKETQYF
>TRBV30|-|TRBJ2-5|-
TGTGCCTGGAGTGGGACTCCCGTAGGGGAGACCCAGTACTTC
CAWSGTPVGETQYF
>TRBV27|-|TRBJ2-1|-
TGTGCCAGCAGCTTCCAGGGGGGAGAAGTGGAACAGTTCTTC
CASSFQGGEVEQFF
>TRBV2|TRBD1|TRBJ2-1|-
TGTGCCAGCATGACAGGGGGCCCAGCGGGAGTATCATACAATGAGCAGTTCTTC
CASMTGGPAGVSYNEQFF
>TRBV29-1|-|TRBJ2-1|-
TGCAGCGTTGTGCGCGGGAATCCCTACAATGAGCAGTTCTTC
CSVVRGNPYNEQFF
>TRBV6-6|-|TRBJ1-3|once
TGTGCCAGCATCAAAGGGGCATGGAGCTCTGGAAACACCATATATTTT
CASIKGAWSSGNTIYF
>TRBV28|TRBD2|TRBJ2-7|-
TGTGCCAGCAGTCCTCCTTTAGGGGTTAGCGGGGGCTCCTACGAGCAGTACTTC
CASSPPLGVSGGSYEQYF
>TRBV28|-|TRBJ1-5|-
TGTGCCAGCGGAGAACCCCTGGGGGATCAGCCCCAGCATTTT
CASGEPLGDQPQHF
>TRBV28|-|TRBJ2-5|-
TGTGCCAGCAGTAAACTGGACACTGAAGAGACCCAGTACTTC
CASSKLDTEETQYF
>TRBV29-1|TRBD2|TRBJ2-1|-
TGCAGCCAAACTAGCGGGGCCGATAATGAGCAGTTCTTC
CSQTSGADNEQFF
>TRBV11-2|TRBD2|TRBJ2-1|few
TGTGCCAGCAGCGCGCGAGGACTAGCGGGCTACAATGAGCAGTTCTTC
CASSARGLAGYNEQFF
>TRBV6-1|-|TRBJ1-2|few
TGTGCCAGCCATTTCCCGGGACAAGCTAACTATGGCTACACCTTC
CASHFPGQANYGYTF
>TRBV19|-|TRBJ1-4|-
TGTGCCAGTAGTACAGGGGATGCAACTAATGAAAAACTGTTTTTT
CASSTGDATNEKLFF
>TRBV11-3|TRBD1|TRBJ2-7|-
TGTGCCAGCAGCTTATGGGACAGGGGTTACGAGCAGTACTTC
CASSLWDRGYEQYF
>TRBV28|TRBD1|TRBJ2-5|-
TGTGCCAGCAGCCGCGACAGGGGCGGAGAGACCCAGTACTTC
CASSRDRGGETQYF
>TRBV2|-|TRBJ1-1|-
TGTGCCAGCGGGGCCCCGGAAGCTTTCTTT
CASGAPEAFF
>TRBV19|-|TRBJ2-1|few
TGTGCCAGTAGTGTCGCTAGCGAAGTCTACAATGAGCAGTTCTTC
CASSVASEVYNEQFF
>TRBV29-1|-|TRBJ2-7|-
TGCAGCGCCAAGATCGCCACACTGAACTACGAGCAGTACTTC
CSAKIATLNYEQYF
>TRBV6-5|-|TRBJ1-1|few
TGTGCCAGCAGTTATCAGGGCTACACTGAAGCTTTCTTT
CASSYQGYTEAFF
>TRBV6-5|-|TRBJ1-1|once
TGTGCCAGCAGTTACGAAGGTGCCAAAGCTTTCTTT
CASSYEGAKAFF
>TRBV7-3|-|TRBJ1-1|once
TGTGCCAGCAGCTTAATTGGGGGGGATAGGACCACTGAAGCTTTCTTT
CASSLIGGDRTTEAFF
>TRBV7-7|-|TRBJ2-3|-
TGTGCCAGCAGCGTTGGACAGACAGATACGCAGTATTTT
CASSVGQTDTQYF
>TRBV5-4|TRBD2|TRBJ2-4|many
TGTGCCAGCAGCCCCGGGACTAGCCGAGGCAAAAACATTCAGTACTTC
CASSPGTSRGKNIQYF
>TRBV7-6|-|TRBJ2-7|-
TGTGCCAGCAGCTTAGAAGGACTAACCGGCGAGCAGTACTTC
CASSLEGLTGEQYF
>TRBV16|-|TRBJ1-2|-
TGTGCCAGCAGCCAATCGTGGCAGTATGGCTACACCTTC
CASSQSWQYGYTF
>TRBV28|TRBD2|TRBJ2-2|-
TGTGCCAGCCGACCCGGGACTAGCGACGCGAACACCGGGGAGCTGTTTTTT
CASRPGTSDANTGELFF